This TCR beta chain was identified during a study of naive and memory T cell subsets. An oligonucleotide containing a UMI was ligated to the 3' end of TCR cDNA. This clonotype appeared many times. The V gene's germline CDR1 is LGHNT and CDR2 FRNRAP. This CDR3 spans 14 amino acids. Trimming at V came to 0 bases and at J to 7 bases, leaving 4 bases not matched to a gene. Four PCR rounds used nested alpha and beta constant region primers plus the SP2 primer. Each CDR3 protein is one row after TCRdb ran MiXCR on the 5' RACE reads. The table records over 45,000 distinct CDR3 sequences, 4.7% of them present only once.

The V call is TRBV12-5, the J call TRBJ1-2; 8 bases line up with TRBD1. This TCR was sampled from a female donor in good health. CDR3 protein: CASGLVGTGGGYTF. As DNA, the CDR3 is TGTGCTAGTGGTTTGGTGGGGACAGGAGGTGGCTACACCTTC.